The 22 T cell receptor beta chains below were found in one sample sequenced in a study of CD8 T cells in ankylosing spondylitis. TCRdb redid the calling of the 5' RACE reads with MiXCR, one entry per CDR3 protein. In the table there are hundreds of thousands of distinct CDR3 sequences, roughly 25% of which are singletons. Study-wide points: One TCR beta motif, made up of under ten highly homologous variants, appeared characteristic of ankylosing spondylitis blood.

For these TCRs, the target antigens are not known. Sequencing input: blood, either unsorted or a sorted T cell fraction (not recorded which). All receptors come from a male donor with ankylosing spondylitis.

This clonotype has only a few counts. The V call is TRBV7-2, the J call TRBJ1-2, with D unclear. Germline V gene sequence: CDR1 SGHTA, CDR2 FQGNSA. With 4 bases removed from V and 2 bases from J, the gap between germline ends came to 8 bases. The CDR3 runs 13 residues. For the CDR3, the DNA is TGTGCCAGCAGCTCGGACGCCAACTATGGCTACACCTTC. Amino acid sequence: CASSSDANYGYTF.

This sequence joins TRBV5-1 and TRBJ2-2, with D maybe TRBD2 (6 bases). CDR3 size: 16 residues. Trimming removed 0 bases from V and 3 bases from J, with 12 bases in between. Germline assignment: CDR1 SGHRS and CDR2 YFSETQ. The CDR3, as DNA: TGCGCCAGCAGCTTGGTAGCTAGCGCCGACACCGGGGAGCTGTTTTTT. Its protein is CASSLVASADTGELFF. The whole variable domain, filled in from reference TRBV5-1 and TRBJ2-2, reads KAGVTQTPRYLIKTRGQQVTLSCSPISGHRSVSWYQQTPGQGLQFLFEYFSETQRNKGNFPGRFSGRQFSNSRSEMNVSTLELGDSALYLCASSLVASADTGELFFGEGSRLTVL.

The table lists this clonotype with a few counts. The rearrangement uses TRBV7-8 and TRBJ2-1; 14 positions agree with TRBD2. With 3 bases clipped from V and 9 bases from J, the junction kept 10 bases outside the gene matches. The CDR3 length is 17 residues. The germline V gene encodes CDR1 SGHVS and CDR2 FQNEAQ. Here the CDR3 DNA reads TGTGCCAGCAGCTTGAAAGGGACTAGCGGGAGCAGGTTTGAGCAGTTCTTC. Translation: CASSLKGTSGSRFEQFF.

The rearrangement uses TRBV5-1 and TRBJ2-3; TRBD2 agrees at 14 bases. Germline CDR1 SGHRS, CDR2 YFSETQ. The CDR3 runs to 17 residues. The trim removed 4 bases at V and 5 bases at J, leaving 9 bases unmatched. In DNA form, the CDR3 reads TGCGCCAGCAGCCCCAAGACTAGCGGGAGGGCCGGAGATACGCAGTATTTT. It translates to CASSPKTSGRAGDTQYF.

Points on this clonotype: At one end, the junction sequence differs from germline, possibly due to a read error. The chain couples TRBV12-5 to TRBJ1-1; D is perhaps TRBD1 (5 bases). The CDR3 is 14 residues long. CDR1 LGHNT and CDR2 FRNRAP come from the germline V gene. The CDR3 nucleotides are TGTGCTAGCGGTTGGGACGGGGTGAACACTGAAGCTTTCTTT. It codes for CASGWDGVNTEAFF.

In DNA form, the CDR3 reads TGTGCCAGCAGCCCCTCAGCGAACACTGAAGCTTTCTTT. It codes for CASSPSANTEAFF. This sequence joins TRBV7-9 and TRBJ1-1, with unresolved D. The germline gives CDR1 SEHNR, CDR2 FQNEAQ (reference sequence). V was cut by 5 bases and J by 1 base, with 8 bases left in between. This CDR3 has 13 amino acids.

CDR3 in amino acids: CASSSGVGRGSPLHF. The CDR3 bases are TGTGCCAGCAGCTCTGGGGTAGGGAGGGGTTCACCCCTCCACTTT. The chain joins TRBV7-2 to TRBJ1-6; a possible D gene is TRBD1 (5 bases). Germline V gene data show CDR1 as SGHTA and CDR2 as FQGNSA. Trimming left V 4 bases short and J 9 bases short, with 16 bases between. CDR3 length equals 15 residues.

This clonotype was seen only a few times. This chain joins TRBV12-3 or TRBV12-4 and TRBJ1-1; D is unclear. Trimming shortened V by 7 bases and J by 1 base, and 13 bases separated the two germline ends. The CDR3 runs to 14 residues. The CDR3 spells CASTRPQRNTEAFF. The CDR3 nucleotides are TGTGCCAGCACTCGACCACAGAGGAACACTGAAGCTTTCTTT.

This clonotype occurred a few times. CDR3 in DNA: TGCAGTGTACCCCGGGGAACTAGCGAGTACAATGAGCAGTTCTTC. Protein product: CSVPRGTSEYNEQFF. The gene calls are TRBV20-1 and TRBJ2-1, with 7 nucleotides matching TRBD2. Trimming at V came to 7 bases and at J to 4 bases, leaving 13 bases not matched to a gene. CDR1 and CDR2 (germline): DFQATT, SNEGSKA (reference sequence). The length of the CDR3 is 15 residues.

This clonotype occurred many times. The genes are TRBV12-3 or TRBV12-4 and TRBJ1-1, with D possibly TRBD1 on 6 matching bases. The CDR3 length is 14 residues. Trimming pared 5 bases from V and 3 bases from J, leaving 13 bases between. For the CDR3, the DNA is TGTGCCAGCAGTGAGGACAGATACGACACTGAAGCTTTCTTT. Residues: CASSEDRYDTEAFF.

This chain links TRBV3-1 with TRBJ2-5, with a weak D call TRBD1 (6 bases). Per germline, CDR1 LGHDT and CDR2 YNNKEL (reference sequence). The CDR3 loop spans 13 amino acids. Trimming removed 4 bases from V and 5 bases from J, with 11 bases in between. The CDR3 spells CASSPGGIETQYF. CDR3 DNA: TGTGCCAGCAGCCCTGGGGGCATCGAGACCCAGTACTTC.

This sequence joins TRBV5-1 and TRBJ2-6; tentative D call: TRBD2 (6 bases). V lost 4 bases and J 1 base, leaving 18 bases between the germline ends. The V gene's germline CDR1 is SGHRS and CDR2 YFSETQ. CDR3 length: 18 residues. The CDR3 coding sequence is TGCGCCAGCAGCCCTGGGGGAGGCCCTGGGTCTGGGGCCAACGTCCTGACTTTC. This translates into CASSPGGGPGSGANVLTF.

This clonotype was counted once. It is likely a read error, because the conserved phenylalanine at the end of the CDR3 is missing. The J gene is TRBJ2-3, the V gene TRBV29-1; D might be TRBD1 (6 bases). V was cut by 1 base and J by 0 bases, with 17 bases left in between. The length of the CDR3 is 17 residues. Germline V lookup: CDR1 SQVTM, CDR2 ANQGSEA. CDR3 in amino acids: CSVEAPNRAPSTDTQYL. As DNA, the CDR3 is TGCAGCGTTGAAGCCCCAAACAGGGCTCCTAGCACAGATACGCAGTATTTA.

This clonotype was seen only a few times. The V gene is TRBV5-1, the J gene TRBJ2-1, with TRBD2 identical over 11 bases. The V gene end was trimmed by 4 bases and the J gene end by 9 bases; junction bases not matched to a gene: 12. This CDR3 has 16 residues. Germline V lookup: CDR1 SGHRS, CDR2 YFSETQ. CDR3 residues: CASSQVSGLAGGEQFF. CDR3 sequence (DNA): TGCGCCAGCAGCCAGGTCTCGGGGCTAGCGGGAGGTGAGCAGTTCTTC.

This clonotype was counted a few times. The chain combines TRBV7-9 with TRBJ1-4; 11 nucleotides agree with TRBD1. Per the germline V gene, CDR1 is SEHNR and CDR2 is FQNEAQ (reference sequence). The length of the CDR3 is 15 residues. V dropped 6 bases and J dropped 8; count of bases not matched to a gene: 8. This chain's CDR3 is CASRPPGQGGEKLFF. The CDR3 DNA sequence: TGTGCCAGCAGACCTCCGGGACAGGGGGGCGAAAAACTGTTTTTT.

The rearrangement joins TRBV5-1 to TRBJ2-1, with TRBD2 as a possible D gene (6 bases). Germline V gene lookup returns CDR1 SGHRS and CDR2 YFSETQ. The CDR3 runs to 14 residues. With 4 bases removed from V and 3 bases from J, the gap between germline ends came to 11 bases. The CDR3 DNA reads TGCGCCAGCAGCCCTCGGGGGAACTACAATGAGCAGTTCTTC. Its protein is CASSPRGNYNEQFF.

The gene calls are TRBV20-1 and TRBJ2-1, with TRBD2 matching over 9 bases. This CDR3 has 14 residues. V trimming: 6 bases; J trimming: 8 bases; junction bases outside the gene matches: 11. Germline CDR1 DFQATT, CDR2 SNEGSKA (reference sequence). CDR3 amino acids: CSARGGLASDEQFF. The CDR3 DNA sequence: TGCAGTGCCAGGGGGGGACTAGCAAGCGATGAGCAGTTCTTC.

The gene calls are TRBV5-1 and TRBJ2-5; possible D gene TRBD2, 5 bases. This CDR3 has 13 amino acids. V was clipped by 4 bases and J by 3 bases, with 10 bases between them. From germline, CDR1 is SGHRS and CDR2 YFSETQ. CDR3 sequence: CASSPGIKETQYF. CDR3 coding DNA: TGCGCCAGCAGCCCCGGGATCAAAGAGACCCAGTACTTC.

This clonotype was observed a handful of times. The V gene is TRBV20-1, the J gene TRBJ1-1; maybe TRBD1 (5 bases). This CDR3 has 14 amino acids. V shed 3 bases and J shed 0 bases, with 11 bases lying between them. CDR1 DFQATT and CDR2 SNEGSKA come from the germline V gene (reference sequence). This CDR3 is CSARRGALNTEAFF. CDR3 bases: TGCAGTGCTAGGAGAGGGGCCCTGAACACTGAAGCTTTCTTT.

The chain has TRBV5-1 and TRBJ1-5, with D uncertain. Germline V gene data show CDR1 as SGHRS and CDR2 as YFSETQ. Trimming shortened V by 0 bases and J by 1 base, and 11 bases separated the two germline ends. The CDR3 contains 16 residues. The CDR3 is CASSLGVSRSNQPQHF. As DNA, the CDR3 is TGCGCCAGCAGCTTGGGGGTCTCCCGGAGCAATCAGCCCCAGCATTTT.

The table lists this clonotype with a few counts. V is TRBV6-1 and J is TRBJ2-7, with D possibly being TRBD1 (6 bases). Trimming took off 2 bases at V and 3 bases at J, with 8 bases between the two ends. This CDR3 region has 13 residues. Germline CDR1 is MNHNS and CDR2 is SASEGT. The chain's CDR3 is CASSEQGIYEQYV. CDR3 nucleotides: TGTGCCAGCAGTGAACAGGGGATCTACGAGCAGTACGTC.

The rearrangement uses TRBV30 and TRBJ2-5; no clear D. CDR1 and CDR2 (germline): GTSNPN, SVGIG (reference sequence). The CDR3 sequence is 13 residues long. V lost 0 bases and J lost 5, with 10 bases in between. Here the CDR3 DNA reads TGTGCCTGGAGTGTCCCCCCCGGGGAGACCCAGTACTTC. This sequence encodes CAWSVPPGETQYF.